This TCR beta chain derives from a study of blood T cell repertoires in COVID-19. On the study more broadly: Spain, Italy and the United States supplied samples that represented acute and convalescent COVID-19. T cells, B-cell-depleted T cells, or PBMCs provided the cDNA or gDNA that served as material.

Measured with immunoSEQ multiplex PCR; TCRdb has only the in-frame clones, and not every one. The sample yields about 130,000 clones, 85% seen once. V shed 1 base and J 1 base; nucleotides not matched to a gene: 4. Germline lookup yields CDR1 LGHNA and CDR2 YNFKEQ. The CDR3 contains 16 residues. The TCR originated in an elderly man with active or convalescent COVID-19. The rearrangement uses TRBV4-2 and TRBJ2-3, with 8 nucleotides matching TRBD2. The sample taken for sequencing was peripheral blood. CDR3 loop: CASSQVAGMGTDTQYF. CDR3 sequence (DNA): TGTGCCAGCAGCCAAGTAGCGGGGATGGGCACAGATACGCAGTATTTT.